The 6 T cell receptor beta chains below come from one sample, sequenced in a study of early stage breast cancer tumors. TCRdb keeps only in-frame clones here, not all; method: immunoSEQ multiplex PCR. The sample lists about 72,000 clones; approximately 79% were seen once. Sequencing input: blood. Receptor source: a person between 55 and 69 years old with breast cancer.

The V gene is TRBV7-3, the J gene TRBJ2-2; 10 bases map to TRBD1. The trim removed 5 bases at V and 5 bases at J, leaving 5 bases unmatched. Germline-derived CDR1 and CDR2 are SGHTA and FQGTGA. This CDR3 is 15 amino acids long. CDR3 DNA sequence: TGTGCCAGCAGCAGCCGACAGGGGGCAACCGGGGAGCTGTTTTTT. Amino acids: CASSSRQGATGELFF.

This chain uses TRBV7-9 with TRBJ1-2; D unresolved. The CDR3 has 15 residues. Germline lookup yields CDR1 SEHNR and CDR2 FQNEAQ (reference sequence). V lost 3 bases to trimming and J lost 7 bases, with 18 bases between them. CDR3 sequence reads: CASSFWDHIVSGYTF. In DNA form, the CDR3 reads TGTGCCAGCAGCTTCTGGGATCACATTGTATCTGGCTACACCTTC. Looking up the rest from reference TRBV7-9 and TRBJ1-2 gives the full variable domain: DTGVSQNPRHKITKRGQNVTFRCDPISEHNRLYWYRQTLGQGPEFLTYFQNEAQLEKSRLLSDRFSAERPKGSFSTLEIQRTEQGDSAMYLCASSFWDHIVSGYTFGSGTRLTVV.

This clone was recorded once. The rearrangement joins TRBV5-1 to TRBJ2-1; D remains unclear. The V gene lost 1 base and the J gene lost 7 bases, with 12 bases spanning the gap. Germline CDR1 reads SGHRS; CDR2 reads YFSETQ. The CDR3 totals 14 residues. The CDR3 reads CASSLNPTNNEQFF. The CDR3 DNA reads TGCGCCAGCAGCTTGAACCCTACAAATAATGAGCAGTTCTTC. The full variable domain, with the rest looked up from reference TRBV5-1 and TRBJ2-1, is KAGVTQTPRYLIKTRGQQVTLSCSPISGHRSVSWYQQTPGQGLQFLFEYFSETQRNKGNFPGRFSGRQFSNSRSEMNVSTLELGDSALYLCASSLNPTNNEQFFGPGTRLTVL.

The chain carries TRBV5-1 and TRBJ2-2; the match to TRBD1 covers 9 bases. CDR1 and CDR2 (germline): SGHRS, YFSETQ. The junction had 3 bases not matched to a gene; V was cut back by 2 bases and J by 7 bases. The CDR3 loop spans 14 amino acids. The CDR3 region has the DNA TGCGCCAGCAGCTTCACAGGGGGCGGCGGGGAGCTGTTTTTT. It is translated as CASSFTGGGGELFF.

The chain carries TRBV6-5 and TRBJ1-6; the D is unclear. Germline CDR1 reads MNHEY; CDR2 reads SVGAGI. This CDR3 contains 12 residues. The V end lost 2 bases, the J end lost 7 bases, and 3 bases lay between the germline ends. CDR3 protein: CASSYANSPLHF. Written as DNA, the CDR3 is TGTGCCAGCAGTTACGCCAATTCACCCCTCCACTTT.

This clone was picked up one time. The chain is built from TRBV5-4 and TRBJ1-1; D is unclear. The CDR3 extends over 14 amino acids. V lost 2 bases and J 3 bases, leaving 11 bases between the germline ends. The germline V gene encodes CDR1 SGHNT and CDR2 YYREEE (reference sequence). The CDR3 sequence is CASSFKGVDTEAFF. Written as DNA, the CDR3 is TGTGCCAGCAGCTTCAAGGGAGTGGACACTGAAGCTTTCTTT. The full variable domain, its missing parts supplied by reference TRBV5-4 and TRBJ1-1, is ETGVTQSPTHLIKTRGQQVTLRCSSQSGHNTVSWYQQALGQGPQFIFQYYREEENGRGNFPPRFSGLQFPNYSSELNVNALELDDSALYLCASSFKGVDTEAFFGQGTRLTVV.